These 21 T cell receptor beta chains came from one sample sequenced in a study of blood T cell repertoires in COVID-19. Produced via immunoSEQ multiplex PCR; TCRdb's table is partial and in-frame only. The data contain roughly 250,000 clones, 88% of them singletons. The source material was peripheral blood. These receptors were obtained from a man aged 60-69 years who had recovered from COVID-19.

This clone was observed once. CDR3 DNA sequence: TGTGCCAGCACCCGGGGGGGCGTTGGGGCTGAAGCTTTCTTT. Residues: CASTRGGVGAEAFF. The chain is built from TRBV13 and TRBJ1-1; D may be TRBD1 (6 bases). The germline V gene encodes CDR1 PRHDT and CDR2 FYEKMQ (reference sequence). The CDR3 is made up of 14 amino acids. V gave up 7 bases and J gave up 6 bases, with 18 bases separating them.

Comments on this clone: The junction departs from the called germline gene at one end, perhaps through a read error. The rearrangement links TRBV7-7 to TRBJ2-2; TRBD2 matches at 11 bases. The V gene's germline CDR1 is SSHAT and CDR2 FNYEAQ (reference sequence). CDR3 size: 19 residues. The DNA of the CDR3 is TGTGCTAGCAGCTTACTGTCTAGCGGGGGGCTCCCGAACACCGGGGAGCTGTTTTTT. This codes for CASSLLSSGGLPNTGELFF.

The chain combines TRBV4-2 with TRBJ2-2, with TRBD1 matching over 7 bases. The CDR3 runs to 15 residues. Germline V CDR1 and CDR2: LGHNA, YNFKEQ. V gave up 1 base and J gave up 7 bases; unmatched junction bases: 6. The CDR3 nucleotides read TGTGCCAGCAGCCAAGGTGGGACAGCTAGCGGGGAGCTGTTTTTT. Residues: CASSQGGTASGELFF.

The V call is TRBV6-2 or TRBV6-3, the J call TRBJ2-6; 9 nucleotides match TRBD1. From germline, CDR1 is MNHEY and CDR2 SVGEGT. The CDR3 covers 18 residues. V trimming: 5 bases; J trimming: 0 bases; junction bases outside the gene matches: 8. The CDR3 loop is CASSTRGTGPSGANVLTF. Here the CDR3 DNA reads TGTGCCAGCAGTACTCGGGGGACAGGGCCCTCTGGGGCCAACGTCCTGACTTTC.

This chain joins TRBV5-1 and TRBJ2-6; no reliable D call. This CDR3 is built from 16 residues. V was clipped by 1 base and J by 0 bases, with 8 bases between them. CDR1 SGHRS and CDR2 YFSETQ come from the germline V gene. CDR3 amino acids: CASSLSQVSGANVLTF. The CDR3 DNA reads TGCGCCAGCAGCTTGTCTCAGGTCTCTGGGGCCAACGTCCTGACTTTC.

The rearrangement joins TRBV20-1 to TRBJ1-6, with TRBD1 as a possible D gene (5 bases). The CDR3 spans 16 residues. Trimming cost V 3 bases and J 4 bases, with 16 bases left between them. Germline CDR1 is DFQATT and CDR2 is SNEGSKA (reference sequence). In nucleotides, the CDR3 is TGCAGTGCTAGTCTCGACAGTCGCATTTATAATTCACCCCTCCACTTT. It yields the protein CSASLDSRIYNSPLHF.

The CDR3 loop is CASSLIGGRSTEAFF. The CDR3 region has the DNA TGTGCCAGTAGCCTTATAGGGGGCAGGTCGACTGAAGCTTTCTTT. The chain links TRBV19 to TRBJ1-1; 7 bases agree with TRBD1. V lost 6 bases and J lost 5; bases outside the gene matches: 12. This CDR3 is 15 amino acids long. Germline V lookup: CDR1 LNHDA, CDR2 SQIVND (reference sequence).

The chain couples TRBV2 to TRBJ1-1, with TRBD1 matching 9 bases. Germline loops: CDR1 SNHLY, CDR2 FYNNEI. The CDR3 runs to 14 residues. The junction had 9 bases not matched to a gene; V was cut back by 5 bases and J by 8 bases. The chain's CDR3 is CASSTGTGPSEAFF. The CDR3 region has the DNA TGTGCCAGCAGTACCGGGACAGGGCCATCAGAAGCTTTCTTT. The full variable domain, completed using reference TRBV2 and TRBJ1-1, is EPEVTQTPSHQVTQMGQEVILRCVPISNHLYFYWYRQILGQKVEFLVSFYNNEISEKSEIFDDQFSVERPDGSNFTLKIRSTKLEDSAMYFCASSTGTGPSEAFFGQGTRLTVV.

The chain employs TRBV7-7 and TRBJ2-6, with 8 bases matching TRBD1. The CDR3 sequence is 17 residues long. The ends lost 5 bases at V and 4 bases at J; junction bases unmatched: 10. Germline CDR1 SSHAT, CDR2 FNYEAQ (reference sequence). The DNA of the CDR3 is TGTGCCAGCAGCCAGGACAGGGTATTGGCAGGGGCCAACGTCCTGACTTTC. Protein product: CASSQDRVLAGANVLTF.

The CDR3 sequence is CATSGTGNYGYTF. Written as DNA, the CDR3 is TGTGCCACCAGTGGAACAGGGAACTATGGCTACACCTTC. The gene calls are TRBV24-1 and TRBJ1-2, with D perhaps TRBD1 (6 bases). Trimming left V 5 bases short and J 2 bases short, with 8 bases between. The CDR3 spans 13 residues. Germline V gene data show CDR1 as KGHDR and CDR2 as SFDVKD.

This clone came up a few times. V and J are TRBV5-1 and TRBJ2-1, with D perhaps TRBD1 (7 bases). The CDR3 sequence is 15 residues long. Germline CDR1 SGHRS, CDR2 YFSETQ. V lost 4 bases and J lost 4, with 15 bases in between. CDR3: CASSPGGTAYNEQFF. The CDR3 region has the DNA TGCGCCAGCAGCCCTGGGGGGACAGCTTACAATGAGCAGTTCTTC.

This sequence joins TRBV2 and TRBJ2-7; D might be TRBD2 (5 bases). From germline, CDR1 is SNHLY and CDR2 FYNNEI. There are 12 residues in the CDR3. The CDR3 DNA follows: TGTGCTCATGGAGCGGATAGATACGAGCAGTACTTC. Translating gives CAHGADRYEQYF.

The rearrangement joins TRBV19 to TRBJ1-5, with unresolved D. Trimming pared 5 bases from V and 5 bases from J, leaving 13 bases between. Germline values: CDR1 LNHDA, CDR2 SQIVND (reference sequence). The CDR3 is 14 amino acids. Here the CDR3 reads CASSRRSSDQPQHF. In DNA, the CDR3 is TGTGCCAGTAGTCGCCGCTCGTCGGATCAGCCCCAGCATTTT.

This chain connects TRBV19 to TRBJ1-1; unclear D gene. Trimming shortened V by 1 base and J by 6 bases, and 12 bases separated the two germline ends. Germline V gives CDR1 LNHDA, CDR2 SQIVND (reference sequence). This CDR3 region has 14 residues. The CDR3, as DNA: TGTGCCAGTAGTATAGTCAGCTGGGCGCCTGAAGCTTTCTTT. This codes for CASSIVSWAPEAFF.

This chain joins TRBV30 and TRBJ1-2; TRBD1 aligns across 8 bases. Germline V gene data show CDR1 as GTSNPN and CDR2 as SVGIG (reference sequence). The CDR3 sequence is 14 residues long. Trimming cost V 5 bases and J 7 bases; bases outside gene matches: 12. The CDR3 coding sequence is TGTGCCTGGGGAGCAGGGGGCTTTGTTGGTGGCTACACCTTC. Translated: CAWGAGGFVGGYTF.

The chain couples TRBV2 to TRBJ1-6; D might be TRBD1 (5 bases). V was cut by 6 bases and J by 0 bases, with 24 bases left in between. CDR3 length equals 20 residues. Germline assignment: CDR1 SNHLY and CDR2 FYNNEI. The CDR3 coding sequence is TGTGCCAGCAGCCGCCCGCGGGGGGATACTATGAGCTCCTATAATTCACCCCTCCACTTT. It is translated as CASSRPRGDTMSSYNSPLHF.

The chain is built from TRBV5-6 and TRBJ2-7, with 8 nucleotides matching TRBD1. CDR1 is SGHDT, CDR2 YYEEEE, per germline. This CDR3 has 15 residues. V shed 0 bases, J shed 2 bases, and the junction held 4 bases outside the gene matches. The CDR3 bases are TGTGCCAGCAGCTTGGCAGGACAGGGTCCCTACGAGCAGTACTTC. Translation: CASSLAGQGPYEQYF.

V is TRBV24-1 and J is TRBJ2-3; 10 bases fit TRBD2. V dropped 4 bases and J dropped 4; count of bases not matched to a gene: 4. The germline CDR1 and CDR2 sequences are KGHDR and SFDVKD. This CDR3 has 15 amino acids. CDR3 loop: CATSEPSGGPDTQYF. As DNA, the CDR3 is TGTGCCACCAGTGAACCTAGCGGGGGCCCAGATACGCAGTATTTT.

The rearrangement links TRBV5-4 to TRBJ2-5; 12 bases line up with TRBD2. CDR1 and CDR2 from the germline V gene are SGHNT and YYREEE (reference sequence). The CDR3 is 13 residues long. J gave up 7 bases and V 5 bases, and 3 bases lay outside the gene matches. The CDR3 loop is CASRLAGGGTQYF. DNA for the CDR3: TGTGCCAGCAGACTAGCGGGGGGAGGGACCCAGTACTTC.

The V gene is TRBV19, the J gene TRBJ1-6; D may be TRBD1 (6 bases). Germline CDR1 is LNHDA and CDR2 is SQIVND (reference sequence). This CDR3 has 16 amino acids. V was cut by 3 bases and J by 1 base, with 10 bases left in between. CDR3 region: CASSISGVSYNSPLHF. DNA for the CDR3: TGTGCCAGTAGTATTTCAGGGGTGTCCTATAATTCACCCCTCCACTTT.

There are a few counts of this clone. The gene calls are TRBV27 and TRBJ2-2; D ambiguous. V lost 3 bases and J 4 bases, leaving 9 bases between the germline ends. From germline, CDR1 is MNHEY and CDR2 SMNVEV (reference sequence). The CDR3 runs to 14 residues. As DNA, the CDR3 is TGTGCCAGCAGTTTGCGAGTTGGCACCGGGGAGCTGTTTTTT. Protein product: CASSLRVGTGELFF.